Listed here are 10 T cell receptor beta chains from one sample, sequenced in a study of blood T cell dynamics during melanoma immunotherapy. Time point in this sample: pre-treatment baseline. Profiling relied on immunoSEQ multiplex PCR, and the TCRdb table lists in-frame clones only, not all of them. Here the sample spans tens of thousands of clones, around 88% being singletons. The source material was blood, sampled from a patient treated with checkpoint blockade. The receptor source for this set is a human donor with melanoma.

V and J are TRBV7-9 and TRBJ2-7; 8 nucleotides agree with TRBD1. The V and J ends lost 5 bases and 7 bases, in that order; junction bases with no gene match: 7. CDR3 length: 13 amino acids. CDR1 is SEHNR and CDR2 is FQNEAQ in the germline V gene (reference sequence). Here the CDR3 DNA reads TGTGCCAGCAGCCGGGACAGGTCCGGGGAGCAGTACTTC. Translation: CASSRDRSGEQYF.

This rearrangement joins TRBV6-1 to TRBJ2-2, with 7 bases that match TRBD2. The CDR3 runs to 15 residues. V was pared by 2 bases and J by 6 bases, with 6 bases of the junction left unmatched. CDR1 is MNHNS, CDR2 SASEGT, per germline. For the CDR3, the DNA is TGTGCCAGCAGTGAAACCGGGAGGATAGCCGGGGAGCTGTTTTTT. Its translation: CASSETGRIAGELFF.

V and J are TRBV2 and TRBJ1-5, with 8 positions matching TRBD1. The V gene's germline CDR1 is SNHLY and CDR2 FYNNEI. The V gene end was trimmed by 4 bases and the J gene end by 5 bases; junction bases not matched to a gene: 4. This CDR3 has 14 amino acids. The CDR3 DNA reads TGTGCCAGCAGTGGACAGGGGCAAGATCAGCCCCAGCATTTT. Translated: CASSGQGQDQPQHF.

As for this clone: At one end the junction does not follow the germline gene, possibly because of a read error. V usage is TRBV7-7 and J usage is TRBJ2-1, with unresolved D. The CDR3 is 13 residues long. Germline V gene lookup returns CDR1 SSHAT and CDR2 FNYEAQ (reference sequence). The DNA of the CDR3 is TGTGCTAGCAGTCCGGGCACCCACAATGAGCAGTTCTTC. Its translation: CASSPGTHNEQFF.

The rearrangement joins TRBV20-1 to TRBJ2-7; D not certain. CDR3 length: 11 amino acids. Germline-derived CDR1 and CDR2 are DFQATT and SNEGSKA (reference sequence). Trimming took off 3 bases at V and 9 bases at J, with 12 bases between the two ends. CDR3 sequence (DNA): TGCAGTGCTAGCGGTGCCAAAGGGCAGTACTTC. The encoded protein is CSASGAKGQYF.

The rearrangement joins TRBV28 to TRBJ2-4; 7 nucleotides agree with TRBD2. The germline gives CDR1 MDHEN, CDR2 SYDVKM. The CDR3 runs to 16 residues. With 6 bases clipped from V and 8 bases from J, the junction kept 16 bases outside the gene matches. The CDR3 sequence: CASRSSGTGRLDIQYF. In nucleotides, the CDR3 is TGTGCCAGCAGGTCCTCCGGTACCGGGAGGCTGGACATTCAGTACTTC.

This chain joins TRBV19 and TRBJ1-4, with 10 nucleotides matching TRBD1. Unmatched junction bases numbered 10, after V lost 6 bases and J lost 6 bases. Germline-derived CDR1 and CDR2 are LNHDA and SQIVND (reference sequence). This CDR3 spans 16 amino acids. The CDR3 DNA reads as TGTGCCAGTAGATCCCGGACCGGGACAGGGGATGAAAAACTGTTTTTT. Amino acid sequence: CASRSRTGTGDEKLFF.

This clone was detected only once. V and J are TRBV7-2 and TRBJ1-5; D not certain. The germline gives CDR1 SGHTA, CDR2 FQGNSA. This CDR3 has 17 residues. Trimming stripped 1 base from V and 2 bases from J, with 15 bases between. CDR3 sequence: CASSLGATKVGNQPQHF. CDR3 coding DNA: TGTGCCAGCAGCTTAGGGGCGACCAAAGTTGGCAATCAGCCCCAGCATTTT. The whole variable domain, remainder taken from reference TRBV7-2 and TRBJ1-5, is GAGVSQSPSNKVTEKGKDVELRCDPISGHTALYWYRQSLGQGLEFLIYFQGNSAPDKSGLPSDRFSAERTGGSVSTLTIQRTQQEDSAVYLCASSLGATKVGNQPQHFGDGTRLSIL.

The rearrangement links TRBV10-2 to TRBJ2-7, with 8 bases lining up with TRBD2. The CDR3 totals 12 residues. The V gene end was trimmed by 5 bases and the J gene end by 12 bases; junction bases not matched to a gene: 9. Looked up from germline, CDR1 is WSHSY and CDR2 is SAAADI. The CDR3 protein is CASSTGTSLGYF. The CDR3 DNA follows: TGCGCCAGCAGTACCGGGACTAGTCTAGGGTACTTC.

This chain uses TRBV5-6 with TRBJ2-3; 8 bases are shared with TRBD1. The germline V gene has CDR1 SGHDT and CDR2 YYEEEE. The CDR3 totals 15 residues. Trimming cost V 4 bases and J 6 bases; bases outside gene matches: 10. The CDR3 loop reads CASSLLTGDSDTQYF. CDR3 nucleotide sequence: TGTGCCAGCAGCCTTCTGACAGGGGACTCCGATACGCAGTATTTT.